This T cell receptor beta chain emerged from a study of neurological immune-mediated disorders. Points from the study as a whole: No sharing of CDR3 amino acid sequences was observed among expanded clones across subjects, suggesting private repertoires in all groups.

Looked up from germline, CDR1 is SGDLS and CDR2 is YYNGEE. The CDR3 sequence is 13 residues long. The ends lost 10 bases at V and 2 bases at J; junction bases unmatched: 5. Regarding this clonotype: Its antigen is currently unknown. Given a much more abundant clone one base away, this may be a read error. No conserved phenylalanine or tryptophan is present at the end of the CDR3, so a read error is the likely explanation.

TCRdb re-called the 5' RACE reads with MiXCR, one entry per CDR3 protein. Found here are about 30,000 distinct CDR3 sequences, approximately 5.3% of them singletons; the top ten hold 2% to 2.5%. The specimen sequenced was CD4+ T cells from blood. This chain uses TRBV9 with TRBJ2-3; TRBD1 matches at 9 bases. The sequence was collected from a woman aged 50 to 60 in good health. The CDR3 here is CAGGQGVTDTQYL. CDR3 coding DNA: TGTGCCGGGGGACAGGGCGTCACAGATACGCAGTATCTT.